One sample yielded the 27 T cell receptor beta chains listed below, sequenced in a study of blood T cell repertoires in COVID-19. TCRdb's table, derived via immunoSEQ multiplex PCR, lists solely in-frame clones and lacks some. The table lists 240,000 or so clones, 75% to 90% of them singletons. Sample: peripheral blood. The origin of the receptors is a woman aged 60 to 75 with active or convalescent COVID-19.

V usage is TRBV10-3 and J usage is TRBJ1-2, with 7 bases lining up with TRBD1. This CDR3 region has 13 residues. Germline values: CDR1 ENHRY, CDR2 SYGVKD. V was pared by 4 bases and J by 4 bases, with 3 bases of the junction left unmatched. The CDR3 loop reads CAISVTGSYGYTF. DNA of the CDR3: TGTGCCATCAGTGTGACAGGGAGCTATGGCTACACCTTC.

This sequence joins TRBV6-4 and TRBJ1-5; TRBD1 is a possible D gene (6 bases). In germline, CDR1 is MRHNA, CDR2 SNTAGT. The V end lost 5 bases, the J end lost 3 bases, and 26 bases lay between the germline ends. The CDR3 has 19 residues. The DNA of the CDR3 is TGTGCCAGCAGTCCCTTCCCCGCGGCTGGGGGCTCCTTCAATCAGCCCCAGCATTTT. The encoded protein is CASSPFPAAGGSFNQPQHF.

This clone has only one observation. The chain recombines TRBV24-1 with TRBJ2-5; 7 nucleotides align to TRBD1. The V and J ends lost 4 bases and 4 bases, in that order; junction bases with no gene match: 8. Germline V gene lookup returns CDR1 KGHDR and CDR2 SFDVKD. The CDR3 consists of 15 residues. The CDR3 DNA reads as TGTGCCACCAGTGACCTCGACAGGGAAGGAGAGACCCAGTACTTC. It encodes CATSDLDREGETQYF.

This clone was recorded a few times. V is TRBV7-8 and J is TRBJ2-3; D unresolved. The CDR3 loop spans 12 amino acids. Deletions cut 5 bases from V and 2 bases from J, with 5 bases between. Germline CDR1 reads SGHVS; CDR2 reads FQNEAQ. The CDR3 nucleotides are TGTGCCAGCAGCCCAAACACAGATACGCAGTATTTT. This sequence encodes CASSPNTDTQYF.

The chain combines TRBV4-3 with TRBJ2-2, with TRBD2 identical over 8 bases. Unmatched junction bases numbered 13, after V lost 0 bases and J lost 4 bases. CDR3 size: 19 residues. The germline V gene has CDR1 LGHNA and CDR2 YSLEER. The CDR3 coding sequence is TGCGCCAGCAGCCAAGATAGGAAGCGGGGGCCTTCGGTCACCGGGGAGCTGTTTTTT. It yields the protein CASSQDRKRGPSVTGELFF.

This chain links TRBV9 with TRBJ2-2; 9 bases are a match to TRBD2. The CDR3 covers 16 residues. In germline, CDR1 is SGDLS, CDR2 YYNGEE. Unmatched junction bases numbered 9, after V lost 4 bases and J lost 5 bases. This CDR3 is CASSPRGGGGTGELFF. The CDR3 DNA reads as TGTGCCAGCAGCCCCCGCGGGGGGGGTGGAACCGGGGAGCTGTTTTTT.

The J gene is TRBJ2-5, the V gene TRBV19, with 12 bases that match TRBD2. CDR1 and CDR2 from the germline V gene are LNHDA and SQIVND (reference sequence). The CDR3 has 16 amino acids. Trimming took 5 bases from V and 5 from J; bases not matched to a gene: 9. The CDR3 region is CASSYGLAGPRETQYF. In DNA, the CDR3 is TGTGCCAGTAGTTATGGACTAGCGGGACCCCGGGAGACCCAGTACTTC.

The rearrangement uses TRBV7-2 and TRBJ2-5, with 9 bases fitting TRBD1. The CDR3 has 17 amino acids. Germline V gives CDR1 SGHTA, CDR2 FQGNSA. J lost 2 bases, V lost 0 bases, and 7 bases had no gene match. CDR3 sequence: CASSLAGQGFEQETQYF. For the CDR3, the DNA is TGTGCCAGCAGCTTAGCTGGACAGGGGTTTGAACAAGAGACCCAGTACTTC.

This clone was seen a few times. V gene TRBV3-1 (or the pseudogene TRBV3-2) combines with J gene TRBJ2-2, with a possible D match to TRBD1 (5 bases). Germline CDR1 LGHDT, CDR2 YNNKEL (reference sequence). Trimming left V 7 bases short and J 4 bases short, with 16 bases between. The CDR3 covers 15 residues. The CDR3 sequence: CASNYRYPSTGELFF. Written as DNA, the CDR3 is TGTGCCAGCAATTACAGGTACCCATCCACCGGGGAGCTGTTTTTT.

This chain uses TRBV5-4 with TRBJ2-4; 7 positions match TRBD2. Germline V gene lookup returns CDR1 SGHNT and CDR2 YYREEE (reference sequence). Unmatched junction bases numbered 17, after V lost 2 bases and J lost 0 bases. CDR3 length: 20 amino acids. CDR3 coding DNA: TGTGCCAGCAGCTTTATCGGTGTTTTGCGGGGGACTCAAGCCAAAAACATTCAGTACTTC. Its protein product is CASSFIGVLRGTQAKNIQYF.

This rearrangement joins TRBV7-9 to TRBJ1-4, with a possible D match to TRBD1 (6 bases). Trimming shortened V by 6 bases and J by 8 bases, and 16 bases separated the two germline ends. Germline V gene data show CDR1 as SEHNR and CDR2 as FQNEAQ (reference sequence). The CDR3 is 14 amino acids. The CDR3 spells CASRQGSGEEKLFF. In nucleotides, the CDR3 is TGTGCCAGCAGGCAGGGGAGCGGGGAGGAAAAACTGTTTTTT.

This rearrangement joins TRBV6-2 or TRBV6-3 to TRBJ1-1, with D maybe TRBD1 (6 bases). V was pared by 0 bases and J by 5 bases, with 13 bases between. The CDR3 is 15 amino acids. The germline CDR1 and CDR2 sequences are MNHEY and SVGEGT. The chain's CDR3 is CASSYSGRGGTEAFF. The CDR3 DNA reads TGTGCCAGCAGTTACTCGGGCAGGGGAGGGACTGAAGCTTTCTTT.

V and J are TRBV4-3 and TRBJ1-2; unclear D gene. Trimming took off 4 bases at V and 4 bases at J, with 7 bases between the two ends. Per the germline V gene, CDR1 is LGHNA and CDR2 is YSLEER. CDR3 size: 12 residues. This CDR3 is CASSPGGYGYTF. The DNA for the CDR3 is TGCGCCAGCAGCCCCGGAGGCTATGGCTACACCTTC.

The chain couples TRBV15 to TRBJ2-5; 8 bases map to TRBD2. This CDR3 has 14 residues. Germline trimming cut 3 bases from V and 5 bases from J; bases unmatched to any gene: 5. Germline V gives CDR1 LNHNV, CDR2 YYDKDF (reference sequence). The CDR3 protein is CATSRAGGRETQYF. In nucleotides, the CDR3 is TGTGCCACCAGCAGGGCGGGGGGCAGGGAGACCCAGTACTTC.

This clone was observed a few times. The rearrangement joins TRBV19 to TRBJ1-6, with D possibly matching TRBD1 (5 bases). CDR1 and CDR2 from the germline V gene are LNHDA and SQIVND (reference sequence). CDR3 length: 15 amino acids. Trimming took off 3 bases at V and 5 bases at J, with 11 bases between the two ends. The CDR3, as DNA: TGTGCCAGTAGTATCGGGACTGCTGATAATTCACCCCTCCACTTT. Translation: CASSIGTADNSPLHF.

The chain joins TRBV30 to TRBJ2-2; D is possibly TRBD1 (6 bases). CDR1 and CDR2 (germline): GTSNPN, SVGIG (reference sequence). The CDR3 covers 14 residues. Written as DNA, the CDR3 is TGTGCGCGGATGCAGGGGCTGAACACCGGGGAGCTGTTTTTT. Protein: CARMQGLNTGELFF.

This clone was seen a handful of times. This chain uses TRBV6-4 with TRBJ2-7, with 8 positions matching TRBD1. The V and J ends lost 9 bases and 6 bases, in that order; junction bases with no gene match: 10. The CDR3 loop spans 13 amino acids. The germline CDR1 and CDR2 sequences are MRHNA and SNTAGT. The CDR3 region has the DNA TGTGCCAGGAGAGAGGAACAGGGGGGCGAGCAGTACTTC. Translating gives CARREEQGGEQYF.

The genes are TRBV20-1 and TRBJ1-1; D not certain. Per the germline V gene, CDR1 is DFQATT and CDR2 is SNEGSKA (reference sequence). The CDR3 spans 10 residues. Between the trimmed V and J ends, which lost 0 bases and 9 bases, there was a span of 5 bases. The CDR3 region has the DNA TGCAGTGCTAGAGATATTCAAGCTTTCTTT. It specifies CSARDIQAFF.

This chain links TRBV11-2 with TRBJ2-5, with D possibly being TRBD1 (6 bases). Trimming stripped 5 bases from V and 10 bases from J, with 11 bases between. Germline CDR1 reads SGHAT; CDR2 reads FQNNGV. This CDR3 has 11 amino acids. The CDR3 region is CASSPGTNQYF. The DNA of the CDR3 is TGTGCCAGCAGCCCCGGGACAAACCAGTACTTC.

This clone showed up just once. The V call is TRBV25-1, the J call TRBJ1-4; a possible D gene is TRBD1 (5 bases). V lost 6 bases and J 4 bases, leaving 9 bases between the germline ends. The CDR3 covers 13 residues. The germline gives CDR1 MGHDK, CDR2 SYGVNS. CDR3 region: CASRGVFNEKLFF. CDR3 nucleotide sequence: TGTGCCAGCAGAGGGGTATTTAATGAAAAACTGTTTTTT. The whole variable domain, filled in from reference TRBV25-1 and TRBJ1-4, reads EADIYQTPRYLVIGTGKKITLECSQTMGHDKMYWYQQDPGMELHLIHYSYGVNSTEKGDLSSESTVSRIRTEHFPLTLESARPSHTSQYLCASRGVFNEKLFFGSGTQLSVL.

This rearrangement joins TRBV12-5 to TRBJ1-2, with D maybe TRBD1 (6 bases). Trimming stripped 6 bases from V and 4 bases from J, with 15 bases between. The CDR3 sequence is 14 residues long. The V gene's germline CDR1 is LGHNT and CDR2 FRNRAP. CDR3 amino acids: CASGLGGHGYGYTF. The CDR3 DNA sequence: TGTGCTAGTGGGTTAGGGGGTCATGGCTATGGCTACACCTTC.

The CDR3 sequence: CASSDTANSPLHF. CDR3 coding DNA: TGTGCCAGCAGTGATACTGCTAATTCACCCCTCCACTTT. The chain links TRBV27 to TRBJ1-6; D is uncertain. V dropped 5 bases and J dropped 6 bases, with 8 bases sitting between them. Germline V gene lookup returns CDR1 MNHEY and CDR2 SMNVEV (reference sequence). The length of the CDR3 is 13 residues.

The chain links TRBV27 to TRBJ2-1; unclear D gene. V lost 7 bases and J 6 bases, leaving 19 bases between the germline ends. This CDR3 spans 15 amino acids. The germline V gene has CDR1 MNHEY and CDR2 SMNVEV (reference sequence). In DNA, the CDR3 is TGTGCCAGCAATCCAGGCTATCCAGGCCTCAATGAGCAGTTCTTC. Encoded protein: CASNPGYPGLNEQFF.

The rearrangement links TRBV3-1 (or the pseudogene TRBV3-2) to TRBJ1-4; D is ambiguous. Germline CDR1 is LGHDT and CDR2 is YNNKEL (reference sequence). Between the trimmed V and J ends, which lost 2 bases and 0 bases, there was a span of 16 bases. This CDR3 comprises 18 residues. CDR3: CASSQPDIGFPTNEKLFF. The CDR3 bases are TGTGCCAGCAGCCAACCAGACATTGGTTTCCCAACTAATGAAAAACTGTTTTTT.

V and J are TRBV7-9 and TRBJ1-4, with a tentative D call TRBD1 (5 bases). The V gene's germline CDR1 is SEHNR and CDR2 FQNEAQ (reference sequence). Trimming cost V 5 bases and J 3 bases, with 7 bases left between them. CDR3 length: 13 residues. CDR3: CASSRGANEKLFF. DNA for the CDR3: TGTGCCAGCAGCCGGGGGGCTAATGAAAAACTGTTTTTT.

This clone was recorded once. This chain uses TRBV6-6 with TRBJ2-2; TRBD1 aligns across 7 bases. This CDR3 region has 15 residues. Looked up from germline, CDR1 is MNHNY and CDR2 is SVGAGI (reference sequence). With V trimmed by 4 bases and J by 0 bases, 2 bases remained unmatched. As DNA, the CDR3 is TGTGCCAGCAGTTTGACAGGGACGAACACCGGGGAGCTGTTTTTT. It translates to CASSLTGTNTGELFF.

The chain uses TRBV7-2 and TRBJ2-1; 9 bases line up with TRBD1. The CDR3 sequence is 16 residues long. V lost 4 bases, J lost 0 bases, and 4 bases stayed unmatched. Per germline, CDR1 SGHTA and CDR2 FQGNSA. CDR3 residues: CASSSRQGGSYNEQFF. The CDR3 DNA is TGTGCCAGCAGCTCCCGACAGGGGGGCTCCTACAATGAGCAGTTCTTC.